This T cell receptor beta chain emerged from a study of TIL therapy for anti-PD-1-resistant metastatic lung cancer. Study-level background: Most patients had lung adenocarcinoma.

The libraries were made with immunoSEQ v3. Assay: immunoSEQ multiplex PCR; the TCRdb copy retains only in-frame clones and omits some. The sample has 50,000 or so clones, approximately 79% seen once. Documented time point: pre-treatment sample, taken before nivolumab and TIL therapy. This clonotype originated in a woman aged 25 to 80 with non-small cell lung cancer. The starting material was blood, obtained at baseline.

CDR3 residues: CASSQQASGNTIYF. The CDR3 DNA follows: TGCGCCAGCAGCCAACAGGCCTCTGGAAACACCATATATTTT. The rearrangement links TRBV10-2 to TRBJ1-3, with a possible D match to TRBD1 (5 bases). Trimming removed 6 bases at V and 0 bases at J, with 9 bases between. CDR3 size: 14 residues. The germline V gene encodes CDR1 WSHSY and CDR2 SAAADI.